These 5 T cell receptor beta chains were sequenced from one sample in a study of beta chain features in type 1 diabetes. Isolated RNA was reverse transcribed in full, so expressed TCRB transcripts were sequenced. This table comes from immunoSEQ multiplex PCR, and its TCRdb copy is limited to in-frame clones, with some not included. The table lists under 150,000 clones, about 44% of them singletons. Sequences were obtained from Tregs from blood. The receptor set was obtained from a man aged 18 to 29 in good health.

V is TRBV30 and J is TRBJ1-1; TRBD1 is a possible D gene (5 bases). Trimming left V 0 bases short and J 6 bases short, with 11 bases between. Germline V gives CDR1 GTSNPN, CDR2 SVGIG (reference sequence). This CDR3 spans 13 amino acids. The CDR3 region has the DNA TGTGCCTGGAGTGTAGGACATTCTCCTGAAGCTTTCTTT. It translates to CAWSVGHSPEAFF.

The rearrangement uses TRBV27 and TRBJ2-5; 10 bases line up with TRBD1. Germline assignment: CDR1 MNHEY and CDR2 SMNVEV (reference sequence). V trimming: 5 bases; J trimming: 4 bases; junction bases outside the gene matches: 19. The CDR3 runs to 19 residues. The CDR3 is CASSHYRQTGTGVTETQYF. In DNA form, the CDR3 reads TGTGCCAGCAGTCACTATCGACAGACCGGGACAGGGGTAACAGAGACCCAGTACTTC.

This clone has only a few counts. The V gene is TRBV4-2, the J gene TRBJ2-7; 10 bases fit TRBD2. Germline CDR1 and CDR2: LGHNA and YNFKEQ. The V segment lost 0 bases and the J segment 11 bases; nucleotides outside the gene matches: 7. This CDR3 comprises 14 residues. CDR3 loop: CASSQETSGTREYF. The CDR3, as DNA: TGTGCCAGCAGCCAAGAAACTAGCGGGACTCGGGAGTACTTC.

This clone has more than one count but fewer than ten. The rearrangement links TRBV19 to TRBJ2-7; D gene uncertain. Per germline, CDR1 LNHDA and CDR2 SQIVND (reference sequence). The CDR3 totals 11 residues. Between the trimmed V and J ends, which lost 6 bases and 3 bases, there was a span of 6 bases. The CDR3 DNA follows: TGTGCCAGTAGATCCGGCTACGAGCAGTACTTC. Protein: CASRSGYEQYF.

The chain recombines TRBV7-2 with TRBJ1-6; TRBD1 agrees at 7 bases. The CDR3 consists of 15 residues. The germline CDR1 and CDR2 sequences are SGHTA and FQGNSA. The trim removed 6 bases at V and 2 bases at J, leaving 4 bases unmatched. This chain's CDR3 is CASRVDRAYNSPLHF. The CDR3 bases are TGTGCCAGCAGGGTTGACAGGGCCTATAATTCACCCCTCCACTTT.